This T cell receptor (beta chain) was retrieved from a study of response to subunit inactivated influenza vaccine. A word on this clonotype: Its antigen is unknown.

Study conclusions and caveats: Few new T cells, the authors suggested, are recruited by each seasonal influenza vaccination.

Each CDR3 protein is one row after TCRdb ran MiXCR on the RT-PCR reads. The sample carries around 530,000 distinct CDR3 sequences, 10% to 15% recorded once. The material was PBMCs from blood, obtained on the day of vaccination. The TCR originated in a man aged 50 to 59 who received an inactivated influenza vaccine.

CDR3 bases: TGTGCCAGCAGTCCAGGGGTGTGGACAGATACGCAGTATTTT. Protein sequence: CASSPGVWTDTQYF. This chain uses TRBV6-2 or TRBV6-3 with TRBJ2-3; D perhaps matches TRBD1 (6 bases). The CDR3 extends over 14 amino acids. Trimming took 5 bases from V and 3 from J, leaving 12 bases between them. Germline V gene data show CDR1 as MNHEY and CDR2 as SVGEGT.